A selection of T cell receptor beta chains follows, all from one sample in a study of CD8 T cells in ankylosing spondylitis. TCRdb re-derived calls from the 5' RACE reads in MiXCR, one entry per CDR3 protein. The repertoire holds a few hundred thousand distinct CDR3 sequences, 15% to 20% seen once, with 25% to 40% in the top ten. The sample comprised blood, either unsorted or a sorted T cell fraction (not recorded which). The source is a male donor with ankylosing spondylitis or in good health (not recorded which). CDR3s include the opening cysteine and the closing phenylalanine or tryptophan. Fields, in order: J gene, D gene, clone size, V gene, CDR3 protein, CDR3 DNA. The D gene is left open where the match is weak. Only some rows state a clone size, as once, few, many or a class for expanded clones.

>TRBJ2-1|.|.|TRBV9
CASSPNLPHNEQFF
TGTGCCAGCAGCCCAAACCTTCCACACAATGAGCAGTTCTTC
>TRBJ1-1|.|few|TRBV5-1
CASSQLHTWDTEAFF
TGCGCCAGCAGCCAACTACATACCTGGGACACTGAAGCTTTCTTT
>TRBJ2-1|TRBD1|.|TRBV20-1
CSARDGTANEQFF
TGCAGTGCTAGAGACGGGACAGCCAATGAGCAGTTCTTC
>TRBJ2-5|.|many|TRBV29-1
CSVVIGDQETQYF
TGCAGCGTTGTAATAGGGGATCAAGAGACCCAGTACTTC
>TRBJ1-5|.|few|TRBV9
CASSPTDNSNQPQHF
TGTGCCAGCAGCCCGACAGATAATAGCAATCAGCCCCAGCATTTT
>TRBJ1-1|.|few|TRBV12-3/TRBV12-4
CASSFGAGRTEAFF
TGTGCCAGCAGTTTTGGGGCAGGGCGGACTGAAGCTTTCTTT
>TRBJ1-4|.|many|TRBV5-1
CASSWLSGPGGSNEKLFF
TGCGCCAGCAGCTGGTTATCGGGCCCAGGAGGGTCCAATGAAAAACTGTTTTTT
>TRBJ2-1|.|.|TRBV6-1
CASSLSGLGPYNEQFF
TGTGCCAGCAGCCTTAGCGGCCTTGGACCCTACAATGAGCAGTTCTTC
>TRBJ2-7|TRBD2|.|TRBV7-9
CASSEGLAGLRYEQYF
TGTGCCAGCAGCGAAGGACTAGCGGGCCTCAGATACGAGCAGTACTTC
>TRBJ2-1|.|few|TRBV29-1
CSHMGASVNSNEQFF
TGCAGCCACATGGGGGCTAGCGTAAATAGTAATGAGCAGTTCTTC
>TRBJ2-3|.|few|TRBV4-3
CASSQGANTDTQYF
TGCGCCAGCAGCCAAGGAGCGAACACAGATACGCAGTATTTT
>TRBJ2-2|.|few|TRBV5-5
CASSLWGASNTGELFF
TGTGCCAGCAGCTTGTGGGGGGCTAGTAACACCGGGGAGCTGTTTTTT
>TRBJ2-1|.|.|TRBV7-8
CASSLVLAPSSNEQFF
TGTGCCAGCAGCTTAGTCCTAGCACCGTCCTCCAATGAGCAGTTCTTC
>TRBJ2-7|.|.|TRBV9
CASSVWGVNEQYF
TGTGCCAGCAGCGTATGGGGGGTTAACGAGCAGTACTTC
>TRBJ2-3|.|few|TRBV5-1
CASSLGDLIPDTQYF
TGCGCCAGCAGCTTGGGGGACCTGATCCCGGATACGCAGTATTTT
>TRBJ2-7|.|.|TRBV12-3/TRBV12-4
CASSFHLARSYEQYF
TGTGCCAGCAGTTTTCATTTGGCGAGGTCTTACGAGCAGTACTTC
>TRBJ2-3|.|.|TRBV12-3/TRBV12-4
CASSPDAGTDTQYF
TGTGCCAGCAGCCCAGACGCGGGCACAGATACGCAGTATTTT
>TRBJ2-1|.|few|TRBV12-3/TRBV12-4
CASSLMGPNEQFF
TGTGCCAGCAGTTTGATGGGTCCTAATGAGCAGTTCTTC
>TRBJ2-2|TRBD2|many|TRBV28
CASSPGAGAYTGELFF
TGTGCCAGCTCCCCTGGAGCGGGAGCGTACACCGGGGAGCTGTTTTTT
>TRBJ2-5|TRBD2|few|TRBV6-2/TRBV6-3
CASSYPNPWTRGQETYYF
TGTGCCAGCAGTTACCCTAACCCATGGACTAGGGGCCAAGAGACCTACTACTTC
>TRBJ2-3|TRBD2|many|TRBV12-3/TRBV12-4
CASPLAGGPDTQYF
TGTGCCAGCCCTTTAGCGGGAGGGCCCGATACGCAGTATTTT
>TRBJ2-1|.|.|TRBV20-1
CSSGYNEQFF
TGCAGTTCGGGGTACAATGAGCAGTTCTTC
>TRBJ2-1|TRBD2|.|TRBV12-3/TRBV12-4
CASSGTSGRNEQFF
TGTGCCAGCAGCGGGACTAGCGGGAGAAATGAGCAGTTCTTC
>TRBJ2-6|TRBD2|.|TRBV7-6
CASSLWLAGGSSGANVLTF
TGTGCCAGCAGCTTATGGCTAGCGGGAGGTAGCTCTGGGGCCAACGTCCTGACTTTC
>TRBJ2-1|.|.|TRBV12-3/TRBV12-4
CASSLGTAPYNEQFF
TGTGCCAGCAGTTTAGGGACAGCGCCTTACAATGAGCAGTTCTTC
>TRBJ2-3|.|many|TRBV9
CASSSNWGDTQYF
TGTGCCAGCAGCTCCAACTGGGGGGATACGCAGTATTTT
>TRBJ2-7|TRBD2|few|TRBV20-1
CSARSLAGVYEQYF
TGCAGTGCTAGGTCACTAGCGGGAGTCTACGAGCAGTACTTC
>TRBJ2-7|TRBD2|.|TRBV7-6
CASSSLAADSYEQYF
TGTGCCAGCAGCTCCCTAGCGGCAGACTCCTACGAGCAGTACTTC
>TRBJ1-1|.|many|TRBV6-6
CASSRDRSEAFF
TGTGCCAGCAGCCGCGACAGGAGTGAAGCTTTCTTT
>TRBJ2-2|.|few|TRBV6-4
CASSPTWDTGELFF
TGTGCCAGCAGCCCTACGTGGGACACCGGGGAGCTGTTTTTT
>TRBJ1-2|TRBD1|.|TRBV6-1
CASFRGQRGTGGLYGYTF
TGTGCCAGTTTTCGAGGACAACGGGGGACAGGGGGCCTCTATGGCTACACCTTC
>TRBJ2-7|.|many|TRBV29-1
CSVEDRGETYEQYF
TGCAGCGTTGAAGATCGCGGGGAAACCTACGAGCAGTACTTC
>TRBJ2-7|TRBD1|few|TRBV24-1
CATSGDRDYEQYF
TGTGCCACCAGTGGTGACAGGGACTACGAGCAGTACTTC
>TRBJ2-1|.|few|TRBV12-3/TRBV12-4
CASSWIGTLLYNEQFF
TGTGCCAGCAGCTGGATAGGGACACTCTTATACAATGAGCAGTTCTTC
>TRBJ2-5|.|.|TRBV15
CATSRDDPEVEYGEETQYF
TGTGCCACCAGCAGAGACGACCCCGAGGTGGAATACGGGGAAGAGACCCAGTACTTC